Listed below are T cell receptor beta chains from one sample, sequenced in a study of blood T cell repertoires in COVID-19. Libraries were prepared by immunoSEQ multiplex PCR; TCRdb keeps only in-frame clonotypes and omits some of them. This table has 130,000 to 150,000 clones, over 70% appearing once. Specimen: peripheral blood. The receptors were sampled from a man aged 80 or over with acute or convalescent COVID-19. Both conserved end residues are part of each CDR3. A D gene is named only where the DNA matches it firmly. For some rows the clone size is stated as once, few or many, or as a class when expanded; others skip it.

CASSPTAVISGNTIYF	TGTGCCAGCTCACCCACTGCTGTGATCTCTGGAAACACCATATATTTT	NA	TRBV18	TRBJ1-3	NA
CASSVAPPSGTEAFF	TGTGCCAGCAGCGTAGCCCCACCTTCGGGAACTGAAGCTTTCTTT	NA	TRBV9	TRBJ1-1	NA
CASSQESPSGGSYNEQFF	TGTGCCAGCAGCCAAGAGAGCCCTAGCGGGGGCTCCTACAATGAGCAGTTCTTC	TRBD2	TRBV3-1/TRBV3-2	TRBJ2-1	few
CAWTFMGARETQYF	TGTGCCTGGACCTTCATGGGGGCGAGAGAGACCCAGTACTTC	NA	TRBV30	TRBJ2-5	NA
CATGQQSGELFF	TGTGCCACCGGCCAACAGAGCGGGGAGCTGTTTTTT	NA	TRBV15	TRBJ2-2	NA
CASTDGDRGGAEQFF	TGTGCCAGTACTGATGGGGACAGGGGAGGGGCTGAGCAGTTCTTC	TRBD1	TRBV19	TRBJ2-1	NA
CASSLGRASGSGNEQFF	TGTGCCAGCAGCTTAGGTCGTGCTAGCGGGAGCGGCAATGAGCAGTTCTTC	TRBD2	TRBV7-2	TRBJ2-1	NA
CASSRRGGVSNEQFF	TGTGCCAGCAGCCGCCGGGGGGGTGTTTCAAATGAGCAGTTCTTC	TRBD2	TRBV3-1/TRBV3-2	TRBJ2-1	NA
CARSQDGRGLILDRAFF	TGCGCCCGCAGCCAAGACGGCAGGGGGTTGATTCTGGATCGGGCTTTCTTT	TRBD1	TRBV23-1	TRBJ1-1	NA
CAWSAFGQFTDTQYF	TGTGCCTGGAGCGCTTTCGGACAGTTCACAGATACGCAGTATTTT	NA	TRBV30	TRBJ2-3	few
CASNDRGYSYEQYF	TGCGCCAGCAACGACAGGGGATACTCCTACGAGCAGTACTTC	TRBD1	TRBV5-1	TRBJ2-7	few
CASSPQGGGNSGTEAFF	TGTGCCAGCTCACCACAAGGTGGAGGGAATTCAGGGACTGAAGCTTTCTTT	NA	TRBV18	TRBJ1-1	NA
CASSLDPGLAGNEQFF	TGCGCCAGCAGCTTGGACCCAGGACTAGCGGGTAATGAGCAGTTCTTC	TRBD2	TRBV5-1	TRBJ2-1	NA
CASSLAQNTQYF	TGCGCCAGCAGCTTGGCCCAAAATACGCAGTATTTT	NA	TRBV5-1	TRBJ2-3	few
CASSLNIVNRGHQETQYF	TGTGCCAGCAGCTTAAACATCGTGAACAGGGGGCATCAAGAGACCCAGTACTTC	TRBD1	TRBV7-8	TRBJ2-5	NA
CASSPVTGRNTEAFF	TGTGCCAGCAGCCCGGTGACAGGGCGGAACACTGAAGCTTTCTTT	TRBD1	TRBV7-2	TRBJ1-1	once
CAISATSGSPGEQYF	TGTGCCATCAGTGCCACTAGCGGGAGTCCGGGAGAGCAGTACTTC	TRBD2	TRBV10-3	TRBJ2-7	NA
CAWSDTGTNQPQHF	TGTGCCTGGAGCGACACAGGGACCAATCAGCCCCAGCATTTT	NA	TRBV30	TRBJ1-5	NA
CATSREGLGGLAKNIQYF	TGTGCCACCAGCAGAGAAGGGCTGGGAGGTCTAGCCAAAAACATTCAGTACTTC	NA	TRBV15	TRBJ2-4	once
CASSLLDRHNSPLHF	TGTGCCAGCAGCCTTCTGGACAGACATAATTCACCCCTCCACTTT	NA	TRBV11-2	TRBJ1-6	NA
CASTDTGDSRQPQHF	TGTGCCAGTACCGACACAGGCGATTCTAGGCAGCCCCAGCATTTT	NA	TRBV19	TRBJ1-5	NA
CASRHPGTDTQYF	TGTGCCAGCCGACACCCGGGCACAGATACGCAGTATTTT	NA	TRBV6-5	TRBJ2-3	once
CASSLVVDMNTEAFF	TGCGCCAGCAGCTTGGTGGTAGATATGAACACTGAAGCTTTCTTT	NA	TRBV5-1	TRBJ1-1	NA
CASSPEGNNEKLFF	TGTGCCAGCTCACCGGAGGGAAATAATGAAAAACTGTTTTTT	NA	TRBV18	TRBJ1-4	NA